This TCR beta chain was retrieved from a study of post-analysis software for immune sequencing data. The overall study: Progressive-relapsing, secondary progressive and relapsing-remitting multiple sclerosis were among the disease courses included.

Regarding the study as a whole: Higher frequency in patients than in controls was seen for about five TRBV segments, with TRBV5-6, TRBV5-1 and TRBV20-1 among them. Batch-matched samples strongly co-clustered by F measure.

Built from TCR beta cDNA, the libraries had unique molecular identifiers in them. TCRdb recomputed calls from the PCR reads with MiXCR, one row per CDR3 protein. Here the sample spans about 820,000 distinct CDR3 sequences, roughly half being singletons. As concerns this clonotype: Its antigen is unknown.

CDR1 and CDR2 (germline): KGHDR, SFDVKD. The CDR3 sequence is 15 residues long. V gave up 3 bases and J gave up 0 bases, with 9 bases separating them. This chain uses TRBV24-1 with TRBJ2-3; tentative D call: TRBD1 (5 bases). The sequenced sample consisted of blood. This receptor was identified in a girl between 5 and 17 years old with multiple sclerosis. CDR3 protein: CATSDQGRSTDTQYF. The CDR3 DNA sequence: TGTGCCACCAGTGATCAGGGTCGTAGCACAGATACGCAGTATTTT.